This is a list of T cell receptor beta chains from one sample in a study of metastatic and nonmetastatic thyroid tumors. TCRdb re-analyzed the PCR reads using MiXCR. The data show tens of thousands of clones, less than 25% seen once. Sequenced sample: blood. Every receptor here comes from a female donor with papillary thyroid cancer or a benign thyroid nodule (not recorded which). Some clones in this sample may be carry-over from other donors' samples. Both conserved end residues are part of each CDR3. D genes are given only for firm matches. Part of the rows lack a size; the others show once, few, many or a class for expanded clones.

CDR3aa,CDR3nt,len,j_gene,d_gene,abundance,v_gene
CASRSGGGYGYTF,TGTGCCAGCAGATCTGGAGGGGGCTATGGCTACACCTTC,13,TRBJ1-2,-,medium-sized,TRBV12-3/TRBV12-4
CASSLVHGGSVNEQFF,TGTGCCAGCAGTTTGGTGCACGGTGGCTCTGTCAATGAGCAGTTCTTC,16,TRBJ2-1,-,many,TRBV28
CASSLLGFQGARGDTQYF,TGTGCCAGCAGCCTACTAGGGTTCCAGGGGGCAAGGGGCGATACGCAGTATTTT,18,TRBJ2-3,TRBD1,few,TRBV6-2/TRBV6-3
CASSLGGVQDEQYF,TGTGCCAGCAGCCTTGGGGGGGTTCAGGACGAGCAGTACTTC,14,TRBJ2-7,TRBD2,few,TRBV12-3/TRBV12-4
CASGLDTGIYGYTF,TGTGCCAGCGGCCTGGACACGGGTATCTATGGCTACACCTTC,14,TRBJ1-2,-,few,TRBV12-3/TRBV12-4
CASSDRAEPNEQFF,TGTGCCAGCAGTGATAGGGCAGAGCCCAATGAGCAGTTCTTC,14,TRBJ2-1,-,hyperexpanded,TRBV6-1
CASSLEQASYEQYF,TGTGCCAGCAGCTTGGAACAGGCCTCCTACGAGCAGTACTTC,14,TRBJ2-7,-,many,TRBV5-4
CASSNLDNSPLHF,TGTGCCAGCAGTAATTTGGATAATTCACCCCTCCACTTT,13,TRBJ1-6,-,medium-sized,TRBV6-1
CASSRTGDPTTDTQYF,TGCGCCAGCAGCAGGACAGGGGACCCAACTACAGATACGCAGTATTTT,16,TRBJ2-3,TRBD1,few,TRBV5-1
CASSLARLAGGNEQFF,TGTGCCAGCAGTCTTGCTCGACTAGCGGGAGGGAATGAGCAGTTCTTC,16,TRBJ2-1,TRBD2,many,TRBV7-9
CASSSGTGRYEQYF,TGTGCCAGCAGCTCGGGGACAGGACGCTACGAGCAGTACTTC,14,TRBJ2-7,TRBD1,many,TRBV7-6
CASSSTLGGGREKLFF,TGTGCCAGCAGTTCAACCCTAGGGGGGGGAAGGGAAAAACTGTTTTTT,16,TRBJ1-4,-,few,TRBV28
CARSMQERFNTEAFF,TGTGCCAGGAGTATGCAGGAAAGGTTCAACACTGAAGCTTTCTTT,15,TRBJ1-1,-,few,TRBV2
CASIETRYQQYF,TGTGCCAGCATCGAGACCCGCTACCAGCAGTACTTC,12,TRBJ2-7,-,-,TRBV11-2
CASVLYGSSYEQYF,TGTGCCAGCGTTTTATACGGGAGCTCCTACGAGCAGTACTTC,14,TRBJ2-7,-,few,TRBV27